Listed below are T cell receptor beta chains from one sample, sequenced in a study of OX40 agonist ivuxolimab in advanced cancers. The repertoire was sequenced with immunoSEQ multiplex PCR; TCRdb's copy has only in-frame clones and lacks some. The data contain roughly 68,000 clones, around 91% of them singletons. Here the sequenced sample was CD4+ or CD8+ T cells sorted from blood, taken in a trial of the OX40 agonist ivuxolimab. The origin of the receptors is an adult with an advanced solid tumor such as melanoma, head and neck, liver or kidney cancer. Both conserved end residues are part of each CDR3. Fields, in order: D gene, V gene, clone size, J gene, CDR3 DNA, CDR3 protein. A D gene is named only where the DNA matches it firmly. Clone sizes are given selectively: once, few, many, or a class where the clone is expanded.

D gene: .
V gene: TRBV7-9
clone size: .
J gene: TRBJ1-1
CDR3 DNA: TGTGCCAGCCTCCCCGAGGGCGGCTACACTGAAGCTTTCTTT
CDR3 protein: CASLPEGGYTEAFF

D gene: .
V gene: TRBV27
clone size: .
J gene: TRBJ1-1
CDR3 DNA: TGTGCCAGCAGCACAGTTTGGAACACTGAAGCTTTCTTT
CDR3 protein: CASSTVWNTEAFF

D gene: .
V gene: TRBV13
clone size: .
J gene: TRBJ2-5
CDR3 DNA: TGTGCCAGCAGCTTACGGGGGGCGGGTCTCTCGGGTGAGACCCAGTACTTC
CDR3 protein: CASSLRGAGLSGETQYF

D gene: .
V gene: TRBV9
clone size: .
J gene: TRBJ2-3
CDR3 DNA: TGTGCCAGCAGCGCCCTGGGGGATACGCAGTATTTT
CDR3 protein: CASSALGDTQYF

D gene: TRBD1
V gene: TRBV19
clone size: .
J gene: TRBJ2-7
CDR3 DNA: TGTGCCAGTAGGGGGACAGGGAACCCCGAGCAGTACTTC
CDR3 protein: CASRGTGNPEQYF

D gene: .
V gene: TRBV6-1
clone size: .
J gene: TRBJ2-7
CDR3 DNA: TGTGCCAGCAGCAAATTGGGCCTTTACGAGCAGTACTTC
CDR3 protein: CASSKLGLYEQYF

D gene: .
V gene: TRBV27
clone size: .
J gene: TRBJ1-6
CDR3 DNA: TGTGCCAGCAGCAACCGGGGTCGTAATTCACCCCTCCACTTT
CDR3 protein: CASSNRGRNSPLHF

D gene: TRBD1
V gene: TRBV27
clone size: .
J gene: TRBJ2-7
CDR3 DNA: TGTGCCAGCAGCGAGGACAGGGGGCAAAACGAGCAGTACTTC
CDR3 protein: CASSEDRGQNEQYF

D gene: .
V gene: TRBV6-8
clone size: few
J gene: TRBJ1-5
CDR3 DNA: TGTGCCAGCTGGGGTGGGGGCGAGAGCAATCAGCCCCAGCATTTT
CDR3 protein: CASWGGGESNQPQHF

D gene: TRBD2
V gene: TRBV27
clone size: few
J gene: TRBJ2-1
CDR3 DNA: TGTGCCAGCAGTTTTAACCGGGACTACGACAATGAGCAGTTCTTC
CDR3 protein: CASSFNRDYDNEQFF